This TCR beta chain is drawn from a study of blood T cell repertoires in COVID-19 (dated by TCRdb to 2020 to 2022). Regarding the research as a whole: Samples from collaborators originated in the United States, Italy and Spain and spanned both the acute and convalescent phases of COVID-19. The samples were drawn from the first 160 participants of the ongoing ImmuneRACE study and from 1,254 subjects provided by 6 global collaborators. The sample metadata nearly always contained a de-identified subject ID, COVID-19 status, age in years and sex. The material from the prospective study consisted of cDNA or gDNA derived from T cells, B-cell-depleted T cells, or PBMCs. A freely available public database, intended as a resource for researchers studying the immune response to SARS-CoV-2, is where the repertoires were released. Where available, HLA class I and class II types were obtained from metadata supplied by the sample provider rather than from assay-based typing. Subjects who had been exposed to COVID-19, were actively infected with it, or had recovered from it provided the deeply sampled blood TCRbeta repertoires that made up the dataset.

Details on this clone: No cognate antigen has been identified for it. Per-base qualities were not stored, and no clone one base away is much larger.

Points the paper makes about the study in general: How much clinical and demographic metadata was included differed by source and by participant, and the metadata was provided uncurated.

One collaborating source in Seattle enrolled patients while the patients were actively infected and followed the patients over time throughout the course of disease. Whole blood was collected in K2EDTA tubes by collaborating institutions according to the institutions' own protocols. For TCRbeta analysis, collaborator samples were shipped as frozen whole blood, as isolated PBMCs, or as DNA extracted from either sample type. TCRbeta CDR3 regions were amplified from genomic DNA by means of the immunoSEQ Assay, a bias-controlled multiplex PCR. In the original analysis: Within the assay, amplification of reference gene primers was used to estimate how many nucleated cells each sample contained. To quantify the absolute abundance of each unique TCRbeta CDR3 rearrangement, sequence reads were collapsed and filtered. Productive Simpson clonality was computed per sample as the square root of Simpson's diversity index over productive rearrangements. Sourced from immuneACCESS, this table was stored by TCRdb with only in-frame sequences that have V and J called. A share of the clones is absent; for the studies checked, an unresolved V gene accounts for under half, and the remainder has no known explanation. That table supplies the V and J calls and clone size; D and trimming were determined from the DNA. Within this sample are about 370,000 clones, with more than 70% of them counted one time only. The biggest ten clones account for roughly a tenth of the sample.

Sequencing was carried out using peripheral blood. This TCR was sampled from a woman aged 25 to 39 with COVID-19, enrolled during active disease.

The DNA sequence follows: TGTGCCAGCAGCTTAGTAGAGGGGGCCGGGCAGCCCCAGCATTTT. It codes for CASSLVEGAGQPQHF. Recombination linked TRBV7-2 to TRBJ1-5, and 7 bases in between align with TRBD1. From its cysteine to its phenylalanine, the CDR3 spans 15 amino acids. Only the CDR3 DNA is retained, 45 bases long and in frame from the first base. Trimmed from V: 1 base; trimmed from J: 7 bases; junction bases lacking a gene match: 7. CDR1 and CDR2, looked up from the germline V gene, are SGHTA and FQGNSA.